A selection of T cell receptor beta chains follows, all from one sample in a study of T cell responses to AZD1222 COVID-19 vaccine. TCRdb's table, derived via immunoSEQ multiplex PCR, lists solely in-frame clones and lacks some. The profile shows about 180,000 clones, 88% of them singletons. Sequenced material: peripheral blood, taken on day 0 of AZD1222 vaccination. The receptors come from an adult in good health. CDR3s include the opening cysteine and the closing phenylalanine or tryptophan. The D gene is left open where the match is weak. Only part of the rows carry a size: once, few, many, or a class if the clone is expanded.

clone size	V gene	D gene	J gene	CDR3 DNA	CDR3 protein
-	TRBV7-8	-	TRBJ1-2	TGTGCCAGCAGCTTATTCAACCTTGATGGCTACACCTTC	CASSLFNLDGYTF
-	TRBV7-3	TRBD2	TRBJ2-1	TGTGCCAGCAGGGCCCTAGCGGGAGCCTACAATGAGCAGTTCTTC	CASRALAGAYNEQFF
-	TRBV4-1	-	TRBJ2-2	TGCGCCAGCAGCCAAGATCCAGGGGCGCCAGTCACCGGGGAGCTGTTTTTT	CASSQDPGAPVTGELFF
-	TRBV14	-	TRBJ1-6	TGTGCCAGCAGTCACAGAGTCGGGGGCTCCTATAATTCACCCCTCCACTTT	CASSHRVGGSYNSPLHF
-	TRBV7-2	-	TRBJ2-2	TGTGCCAGCAGCTTAGTAGAGGGGAATGCCGGGGAGCTGTTTTTT	CASSLVEGNAGELFF
-	TRBV25-1	-	TRBJ1-2	TGTGCCAGCACCACGTCTGGGCAGGGAGGCTACACCTTC	CASTTSGQGGYTF
-	TRBV13	-	TRBJ2-7	TGTGCCAGCAGCCGGGGGAGGGGGTACGAGCAGTACTTC	CASSRGRGYEQYF
few	TRBV3-1/TRBV3-2	-	TRBJ1-6	TGTGCCAGCAATCGAGGGGGGCCCAATAGACGATCACCCCTCCACTTT	CASNRGGPNRRSPLHF
-	TRBV27	TRBD1	TRBJ1-1	TGTGCCAGCACGGACAGGAGAACTGAAGCTTTCTTT	CASTDRRTEAFF
-	TRBV7-9	TRBD1	TRBJ2-7	TGTGCCAGCAGCCGGACTCGCGGACAGGGGTACGAGCAGTACTTC	CASSRTRGQGYEQYF
-	TRBV30	-	TRBJ1-2	TGTGCCTGGAACTCGGGCCTCCTCGGCGAGGGCTATGGCTACACCTTC	CAWNSGLLGEGYGYTF
few	TRBV10-1	-	TRBJ2-1	TGCGCCAGCAGTGAAGGACGGGAGCAGTTCTTC	CASSEGREQFF
-	TRBV5-6	-	TRBJ2-1	TGTGCCAGCAGCTTTCCAGCGGGTCGCCTGAATGAGCAGTTCTTC	CASSFPAGRLNEQFF
-	TRBV5-1	TRBD2	TRBJ2-5	TGCGCCAGCAGCTTGGCGGCTAGCGGGATAGAGACCCAGTACTTC	CASSLAASGIETQYF
once	TRBV14	-	TRBJ1-1	TGTGCCAGCAGGCGGACAGCCAACACTGAAGCTTTCTTT	CASRRTANTEAFF
-	TRBV6-4	-	TRBJ1-1	TGTGCCAGCAGGCCTCAGGGGCTAGTGAACACTGAAGCTTTCTTT	CASRPQGLVNTEAFF
-	TRBV25-1	TRBD2	TRBJ2-2	TGTGCCAGCAGGCACGGGTTCAAGCGGGAGGGCGCCGGGGAGCTGTTTTTT	CASRHGFKREGAGELFF
-	TRBV2	-	TRBJ1-6	TGTGCCAGCCAGGGAACCTATAATTCACCCCTCCACTTT	CASQGTYNSPLHF
few	TRBV5-4	-	TRBJ2-7	TGTGCCAGCAGCTTGGCCGGCAGGGAGAGGTACGAGCAGTACTTC	CASSLAGRERYEQYF
-	TRBV7-9	-	TRBJ2-5	TGTGCCAGCAGCGCTTCGGCGCGGGGGACCCAGTACTTC	CASSASARGTQYF
-	TRBV29-1	-	TRBJ1-1	TGCAGCGTTGAGGGGGCACCGGGCACTGAAGCTTTCTTT	CSVEGAPGTEAFF
few	TRBV27	-	TRBJ2-7	TGTGCCAGCAGTAACTACTACGAGCAGTACTTC	CASSNYYEQYF
-	TRBV28	TRBD2	TRBJ2-1	TGTGCCAGCAGTTCTAGCGGGACTCACTACAATGAGCAGTTCTTC	CASSSSGTHYNEQFF
-	TRBV10-3	-	TRBJ1-4	TGTGCCACGCGGGCAGGAGAGAATGAAAAACTGTTTTTT	CATRAGENEKLFF
few	TRBV30	TRBD1	TRBJ1-3	TGTGCCTGGAGTGGGGACAGGGTCGGCACCATATATTTT	CAWSGDRVGTIYF
-	TRBV18	-	TRBJ2-3	TGTGCCAGCTCAATGGACTCTACGCAGTATTTT	CASSMDSTQYF
-	TRBV14	TRBD2	TRBJ2-1	TGTGCCAGCAGCCACCCGGGACTAGCGGATAGATACAATGAGCAGTTCTTC	CASSHPGLADRYNEQFF
-	TRBV28	-	TRBJ2-3	TGTGCCAGCAGTTTGGGCAGTTCCCCTTCCACAGATACGCAGTATTTT	CASSLGSSPSTDTQYF
-	TRBV24-1	TRBD1	TRBJ1-2	TGTGCCACCGAGGGGGCGCGTGGCTACACCTTC	CATEGARGYTF
-	TRBV27	-	TRBJ1-6	TGTGCCAGCAGTTTGAGGGATTCACCCCTCCACTTT	CASSLRDSPLHF
-	TRBV6-2/TRBV6-3	-	TRBJ2-7	TGTGCCAGCAGTTACCCCCAGCAGCACCCCTACGAGCAGTACTTC	CASSYPQQHPYEQYF
-	TRBV12-5	-	TRBJ1-3	TGTGCTAGCCTAAAGGGGAAGCCTGGAAACACCATATATTTT	CASLKGKPGNTIYF
-	TRBV10-1	-	TRBJ2-1	TGCGCCAGCTCCAGGACTTCCTACAATGAGCAGTTCTTC	CASSRTSYNEQFF
-	TRBV11-3	TRBD1	TRBJ2-1	TGTGCCAGCAGCACCCGGGACAGGGGAAATGAGCAGTTCTTC	CASSTRDRGNEQFF
-	TRBV15	-	TRBJ2-5	TGTGCCACCAGCAGAGATTATGCGGAGACCCAGTACTTC	CATSRDYAETQYF
-	TRBV12-3/TRBV12-4	-	TRBJ2-7	TGTGCCAGCGCCCCTAGGGGGTTCCACGAGCAGTACTTC	CASAPRGFHEQYF
-	TRBV23-1	TRBD1	TRBJ1-5	TGCGCCAGCAGCTCTATGGGGACAGGGTATGGGCCCCAGCATTTT	CASSSMGTGYGPQHF
-	TRBV3-1/TRBV3-2	-	TRBJ1-2	TGTGCCAGCAGCCCGGGGACGGCTAACTATGGCTACACCTTC	CASSPGTANYGYTF
-	TRBV27	-	TRBJ1-1	TGTGCCAGCAGTTTATTTGGGGTGAACACTGAAGCTTTCTTT	CASSLFGVNTEAFF
-	TRBV6-5	TRBD1	TRBJ1-2	TGTGCCAGCACCGACAGGGTAGCTTACTACACCTTC	CASTDRVAYYTF
-	TRBV28	-	TRBJ2-5	TGTGCCAGCAGTTTATTAACTCCGAGTCAAGAGACCCAGTACTTC	CASSLLTPSQETQYF
-	TRBV24-1	-	TRBJ1-2	TGTGCCACCAGTGATCCCCATAGGGGCTACACCTTC	CATSDPHRGYTF